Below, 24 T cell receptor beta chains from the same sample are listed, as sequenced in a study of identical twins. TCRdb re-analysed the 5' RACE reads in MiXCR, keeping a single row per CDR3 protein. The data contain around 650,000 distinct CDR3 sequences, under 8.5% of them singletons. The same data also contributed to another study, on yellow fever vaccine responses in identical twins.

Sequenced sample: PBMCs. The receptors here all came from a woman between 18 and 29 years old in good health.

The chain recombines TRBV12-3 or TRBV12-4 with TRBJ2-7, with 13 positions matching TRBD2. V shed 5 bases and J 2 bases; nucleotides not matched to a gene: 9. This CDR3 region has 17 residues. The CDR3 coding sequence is TGTGCCAGCAGTCCACGGACTAGCGGGAGACCGGCCTACGAGCAGTACTTC. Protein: CASSPRTSGRPAYEQYF.

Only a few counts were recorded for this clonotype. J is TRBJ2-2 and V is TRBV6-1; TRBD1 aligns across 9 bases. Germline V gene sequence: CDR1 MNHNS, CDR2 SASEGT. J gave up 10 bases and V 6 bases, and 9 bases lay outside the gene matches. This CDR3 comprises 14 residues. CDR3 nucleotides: TGTGCCAGCAGCTGGGACAGGGATGTTGTGGAGCTGTTTTTT. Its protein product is CASSWDRDVVELFF.

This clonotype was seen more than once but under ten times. This CDR3 is CASSLDGFVSYTF. The DNA for the CDR3 is TGTGCCAGCAGTTTGGACGGATTCGTGAGCTACACCTTC. This chain links TRBV27 with TRBJ1-2; D gene unclear. Germline values: CDR1 MNHEY, CDR2 SMNVEV (reference sequence). The germline V and J ends were trimmed by 3 bases and 9 bases, with 14 bases remaining between them. CDR3 length: 13 amino acids.

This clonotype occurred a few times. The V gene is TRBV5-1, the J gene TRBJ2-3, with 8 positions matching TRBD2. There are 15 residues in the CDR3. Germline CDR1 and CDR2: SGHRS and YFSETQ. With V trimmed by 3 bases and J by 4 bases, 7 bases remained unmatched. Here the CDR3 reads CASSSTGGQADTQYF. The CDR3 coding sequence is TGCGCCAGCAGCTCCACGGGGGGGCAGGCAGATACGCAGTATTTT.

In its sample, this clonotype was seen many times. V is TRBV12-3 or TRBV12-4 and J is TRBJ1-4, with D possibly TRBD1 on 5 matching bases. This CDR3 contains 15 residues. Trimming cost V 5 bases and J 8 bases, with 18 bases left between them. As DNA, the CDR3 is TGTGCCAGCAGTGAAGGGGCGCAAGGAGGCGAAAAACTGTTTTTT. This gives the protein CASSEGAQGGEKLFF.

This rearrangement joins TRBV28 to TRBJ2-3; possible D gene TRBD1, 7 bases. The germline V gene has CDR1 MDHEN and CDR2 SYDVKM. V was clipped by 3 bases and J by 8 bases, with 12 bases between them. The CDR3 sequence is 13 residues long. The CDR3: CASSFHQGGTQYF. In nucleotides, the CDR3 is TGTGCCAGCAGTTTTCATCAGGGGGGTACGCAGTATTTT. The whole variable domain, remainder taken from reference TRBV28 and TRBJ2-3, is DVKVTQSSRYLVKRTGEKVFLECVQDMDHENMFWYRQDPGLGLRLIYFSYDVKMKEKGDIPEGYSVSREKKERFSLILESASTNQTSMYLCASSFHQGGTQYFGPGTRLTVL.

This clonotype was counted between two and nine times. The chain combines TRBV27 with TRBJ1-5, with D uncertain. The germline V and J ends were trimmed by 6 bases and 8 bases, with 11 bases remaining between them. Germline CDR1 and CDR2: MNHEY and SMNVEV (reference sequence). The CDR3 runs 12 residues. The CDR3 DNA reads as TGTGCCAGCAGATCCAGTGGGGAGCCCCAGCATTTT. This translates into CASRSSGEPQHF.

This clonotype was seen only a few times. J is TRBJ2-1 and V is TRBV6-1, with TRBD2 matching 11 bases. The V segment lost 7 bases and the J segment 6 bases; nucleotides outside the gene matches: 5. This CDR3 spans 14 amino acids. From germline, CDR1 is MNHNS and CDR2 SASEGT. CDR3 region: CASTGSGGANEQFF. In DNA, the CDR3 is TGTGCCAGCACCGGTAGCGGGGGGGCCAATGAGCAGTTCTTC.

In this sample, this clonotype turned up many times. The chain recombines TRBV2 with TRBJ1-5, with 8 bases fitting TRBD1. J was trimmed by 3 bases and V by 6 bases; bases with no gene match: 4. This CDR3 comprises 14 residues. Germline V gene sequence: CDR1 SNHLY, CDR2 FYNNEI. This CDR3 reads CASSKTGVNQPQHF. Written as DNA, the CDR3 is TGTGCCAGCAGCAAGACAGGGGTCAATCAGCCCCAGCATTTT.

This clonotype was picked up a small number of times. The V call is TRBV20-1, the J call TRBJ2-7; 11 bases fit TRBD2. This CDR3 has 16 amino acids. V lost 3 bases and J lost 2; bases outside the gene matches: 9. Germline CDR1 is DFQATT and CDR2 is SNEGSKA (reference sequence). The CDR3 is CSARTLLAGDPYEQYF. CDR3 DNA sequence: TGCAGTGCTAGGACCTTACTAGCGGGAGATCCCTACGAGCAGTACTTC.

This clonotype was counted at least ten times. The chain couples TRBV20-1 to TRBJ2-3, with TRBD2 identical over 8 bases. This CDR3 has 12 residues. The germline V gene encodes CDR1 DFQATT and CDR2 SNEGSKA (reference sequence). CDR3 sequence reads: CSGRAYTDTQYF. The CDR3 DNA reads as TGCAGCGGGAGGGCCTACACAGATACGCAGTATTTT.

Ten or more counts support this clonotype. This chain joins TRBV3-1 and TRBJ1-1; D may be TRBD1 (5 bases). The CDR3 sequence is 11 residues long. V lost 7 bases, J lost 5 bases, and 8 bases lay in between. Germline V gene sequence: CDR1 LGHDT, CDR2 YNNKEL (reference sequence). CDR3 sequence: CASNGGTEAFF. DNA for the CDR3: TGTGCCAGCAACGGGGGAACTGAAGCTTTCTTT. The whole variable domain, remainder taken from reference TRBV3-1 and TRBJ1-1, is DTAVSQTPKYLVTQMGNDKSIKCEQNLGHDTMYWYKQDSKKFLKIMFSYNNKELIINETVPNRFSPKSPDKAHLNLHINSLELGDSAVYFCASNGGTEAFFGQGTRLTVV.

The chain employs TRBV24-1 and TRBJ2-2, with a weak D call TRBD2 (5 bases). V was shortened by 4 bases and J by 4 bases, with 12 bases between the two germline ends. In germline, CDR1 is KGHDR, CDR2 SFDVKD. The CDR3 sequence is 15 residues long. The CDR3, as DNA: TGTGCCACCAGTGACGCCGGAGGACCCACCGGGGAGCTGTTTTTT. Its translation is CATSDAGGPTGELFF.

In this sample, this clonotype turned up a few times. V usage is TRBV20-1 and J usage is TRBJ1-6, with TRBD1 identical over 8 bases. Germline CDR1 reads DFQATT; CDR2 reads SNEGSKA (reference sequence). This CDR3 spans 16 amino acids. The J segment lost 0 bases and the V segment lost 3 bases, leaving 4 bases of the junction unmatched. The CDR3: CSARGDRSSYNSPLHF. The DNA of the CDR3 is TGCAGTGCTAGGGGGGACAGGAGCTCCTATAATTCACCCCTCCACTTT.

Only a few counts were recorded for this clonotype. The CDR3: CASSQEASGGSRETQYF. Here the CDR3 DNA reads TGTGCCAGCAGCCAAGAGGCTAGCGGGGGGTCACGAGAGACCCAGTACTTC. The chain carries TRBV3-1 and TRBJ2-5; 11 bases line up with TRBD2. V shed 0 bases and J 4 bases; nucleotides not matched to a gene: 7. Germline assignment: CDR1 LGHDT and CDR2 YNNKEL (reference sequence). The CDR3 has 17 amino acids.

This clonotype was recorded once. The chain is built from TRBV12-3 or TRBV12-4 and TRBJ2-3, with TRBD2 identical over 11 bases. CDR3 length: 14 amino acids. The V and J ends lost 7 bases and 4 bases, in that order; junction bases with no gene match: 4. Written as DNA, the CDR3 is TGTGCCAGCACCGGGACTAGCGGCCCAGATACGCAGTATTTT. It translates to CASTGTSGPDTQYF.

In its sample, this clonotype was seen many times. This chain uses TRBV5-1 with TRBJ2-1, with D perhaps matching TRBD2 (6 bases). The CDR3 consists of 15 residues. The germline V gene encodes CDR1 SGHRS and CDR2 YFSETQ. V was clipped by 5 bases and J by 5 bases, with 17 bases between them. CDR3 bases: TGCGCCAGCAGTGCGGAGGGAAGGTTGAACAATGAGCAGTTCTTC. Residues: CASSAEGRLNNEQFF.

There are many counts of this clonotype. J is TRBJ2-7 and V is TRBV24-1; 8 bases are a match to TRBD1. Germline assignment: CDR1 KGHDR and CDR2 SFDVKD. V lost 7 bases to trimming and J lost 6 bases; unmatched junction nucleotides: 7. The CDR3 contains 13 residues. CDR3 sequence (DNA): TGTGCCACCAGAGCAAGACAGGGGAGCGAGCAGTACTTC. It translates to CATRARQGSEQYF.

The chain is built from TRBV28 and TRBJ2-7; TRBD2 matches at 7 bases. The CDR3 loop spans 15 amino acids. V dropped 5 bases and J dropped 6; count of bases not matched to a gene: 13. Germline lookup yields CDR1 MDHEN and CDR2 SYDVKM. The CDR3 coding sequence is TGTGCCAGCAGTACCCAAAACCCTACTAGCGCCGAGCAGTACTTC. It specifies CASSTQNPTSAEQYF.

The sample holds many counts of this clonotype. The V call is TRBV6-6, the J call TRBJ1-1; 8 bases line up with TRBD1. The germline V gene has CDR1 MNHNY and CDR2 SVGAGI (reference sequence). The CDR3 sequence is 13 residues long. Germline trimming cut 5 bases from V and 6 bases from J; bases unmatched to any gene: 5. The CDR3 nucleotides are TGTGCCAGCAGTACTCCGACAGGGGCTGAAGCTTTCTTT. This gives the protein CASSTPTGAEAFF.

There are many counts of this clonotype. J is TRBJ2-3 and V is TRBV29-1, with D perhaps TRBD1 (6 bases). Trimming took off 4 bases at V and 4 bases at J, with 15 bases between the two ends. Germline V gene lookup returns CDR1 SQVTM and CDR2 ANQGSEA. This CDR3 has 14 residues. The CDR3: CSVVRTGLADTQYF. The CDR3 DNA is TGCAGCGTTGTGCGCACAGGGTTGGCAGATACGCAGTATTTT.

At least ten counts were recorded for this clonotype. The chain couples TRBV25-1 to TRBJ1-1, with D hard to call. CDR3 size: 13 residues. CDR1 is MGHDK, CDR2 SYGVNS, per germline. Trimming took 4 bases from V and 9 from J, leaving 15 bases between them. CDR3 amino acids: CASSGTPPSKAFF. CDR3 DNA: TGTGCCAGCAGTGGAACCCCCCCTTCAAAAGCTTTCTTT.

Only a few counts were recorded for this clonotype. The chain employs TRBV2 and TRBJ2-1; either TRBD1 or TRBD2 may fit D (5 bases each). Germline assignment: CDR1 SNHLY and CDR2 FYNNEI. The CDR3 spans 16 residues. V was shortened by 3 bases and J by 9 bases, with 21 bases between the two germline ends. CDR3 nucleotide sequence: TGTGCCAGCAGTGACAGTTTACAGGCAGGACGGGGTGAGCAGTTCTTC. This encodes CASSDSLQAGRGEQFF.

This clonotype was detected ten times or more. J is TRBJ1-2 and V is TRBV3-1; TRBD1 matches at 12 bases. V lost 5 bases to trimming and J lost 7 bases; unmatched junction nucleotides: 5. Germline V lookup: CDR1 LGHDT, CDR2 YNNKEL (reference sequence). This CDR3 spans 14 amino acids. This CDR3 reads CASSLGQGASGYTF. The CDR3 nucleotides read TGTGCCAGCAGCTTGGGACAGGGGGCGAGTGGCTACACCTTC.